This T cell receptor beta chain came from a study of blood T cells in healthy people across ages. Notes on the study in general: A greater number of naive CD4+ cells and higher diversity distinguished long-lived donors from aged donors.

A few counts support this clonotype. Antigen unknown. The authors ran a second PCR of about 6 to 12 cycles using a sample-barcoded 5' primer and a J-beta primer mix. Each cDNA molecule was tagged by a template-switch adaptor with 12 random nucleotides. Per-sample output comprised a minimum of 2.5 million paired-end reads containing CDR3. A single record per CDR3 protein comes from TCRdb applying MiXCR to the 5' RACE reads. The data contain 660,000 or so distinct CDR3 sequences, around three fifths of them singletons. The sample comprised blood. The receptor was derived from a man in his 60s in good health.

The CDR3 DNA sequence: TGCGCCAGCAGCCGTGGACAGGGTGCTAACTATGGCTACACCTTC. It specifies CASSRGQGANYGYTF. V and J are TRBV5-1 and TRBJ1-2, with TRBD1 identical over 8 bases. J gave up 0 bases and V 4 bases, and 5 bases lay outside the gene matches. Germline V gene data show CDR1 as SGHRS and CDR2 as YFSETQ. The CDR3 runs to 15 residues.